This entry concerns a single TCR beta chain. These data belong to a study of blood T cell repertoires in COVID-19. Generated by immunoSEQ multiplex PCR, the TCRdb table keeps only in-frame clones and is missing some. The data contain fewer than 350,000 clones, 65% to 90% of them singletons. There are 15 residues in the CDR3. Looked up from germline, CDR1 is SNHLY and CDR2 is FYNNEI. Trimming removed 7 bases at V and 4 bases at J, with 17 bases between. The TCR originated in a woman between 40 and 55 years old with acute COVID-19. The chain uses TRBV2 and TRBJ1-3, with D uncertain. The sequenced sample consisted of PBMCs or T cells enriched from blood (not recorded which). The CDR3 sequence: CASMSEDIGGNTIYF. Written as DNA, the CDR3 is TGTGCCAGCATGTCTGAAGACATCGGAGGAAACACCATATATTTT.